The entry below gives a single TCR beta chain sequence along with its context. Which antigen it targets is not known. Base qualities are not provided; no much larger clone lies one nucleotide away. The CDR3 regions of human TCRbeta chains were analyzed by immunosequencing. On the authors' methods: TCRs in the repertoires were compared against a reference library of SARS-CoV-2-specific TCRs that had been generated with the MIRA antigen-specificity platform. Breadth meant the fraction of unique TCRs that were SARS-CoV-2-associated, whereas depth meant the fraction of total T cells that were SARS-CoV-2-associated. Using the MIRA data, each spike-specific TCR was assigned both to the spike region to which the TCR was reactive and to a CD4 or CD8 class. Log10-transformed breadth and depth values were compared by one-way ANOVA with Sidak's multiple comparisons tests. The table comes from immuneACCESS by way of TCRdb, which keeps in-frame sequences with V and J called. Part of the clones is missing from these tables; in studies checked, under half for an unresolved V gene and the rest for unknown reasons. D and trimming were read from the DNA, whereas the V and J calls and clone size are those reported in that table. The sample profile shows fewer than 100,000 clones; around 88% of them were found once. The ten most abundant clones make up 11% of the sample.

The sample's time point label is to be understood as: about 28 days (+/-7) after the second vaccine dose. AZD1222 recipients given second doses at about 4 weeks or at about 12 weeks were pooled, since spike-specific TCR depth and breadth were not found to differ between the two schedules. Samples from vaccinated people were obtained from the UK trials COV001 and COV002, which included a single-blind randomized controlled phase 2/3 trial of AZD1222 (ChAdOx1 nCoV-19) in healthy adults. For TCRbeta chain sequencing, PBMC samples were collected from trial participants at day 0 and at day 28 after the second dose. The data belong to a study of T cell responses to AZD1222 COVID-19 vaccine (dated by TCRdb to the early 2020s). About the investigation overall: A total of 230 to 250 trial participants underwent TCR sequencing, of whom under 220 had received two doses of AZD1222 and approximately 26 had received two doses of the MenACWY control vaccine. Enrollment into the trials was organized by age into subgroups of 18-55, 56-69 and 70-plus years, and those subgroups contained roughly 150, 30 and 60 TCR-sequenced participants, respectively. Findings and caveats that apply to the study as a whole: The whole spike protein was spanned by vaccine-associated CD4 TCRs, and dominant responses were seen in regions 160-218 and 743-854. After two AZD1222 doses, both the breadth and the depth of spike-specific TCRs were significantly higher than at day 0 and than in MenACWY recipients. Only six or seven AZD1222 recipients were SARS-CoV-2 seropositive at baseline, limiting conclusions about previously exposed vaccinees. Because no day 14 peak-response samples were available, the repertoires could be characterized only after the peak T cell response. Reportedly, close to half of the unique spike-specific TCRs recognized epitopes lying outside the regions that are mutated in the B.1.351 and B.1.1.7 variants. Most participants were white British and females outnumbered males, and the authors suggested that clonal diversity may have been underestimated. In the small 56-69-year group, the increase in depth fell short of significance, most likely because of low power.

From a lookup of the germline V gene, CDR1 and CDR2 are MNHEY and SVGAGI. The CDR3 measures 14 amino acids from cysteine to phenylalanine. Just the 42-base CDR3 DNA is kept, in frame starting at base 1. From V the trimming removes 4 bases and from J it removes 8 bases, while the gene matches leave 4 bases of the junction unaccounted for. The clonotype comes from an adult who received the AZD1222 COVID-19 vaccine. This specimen consisted of peripheral blood, obtained 28 days after the second AZD1222 dose. The chain uses TRBV6-5 and TRBJ1-6, with 8 bases matching TRBD1. CDR3 region: CASSWTGNDSPLHF. The DNA sequence is given as TGTGCCAGCAGTTGGACAGGGAATGATTCACCCCTCCACTTT.